This T cell receptor (beta chain) appears in the sequencing data of a study of T cell clusters in autoimmune cytopenias. About the research overall: A median of roughly 50,000 TRB reads per sample yielded a median approximately 2,400 distinct clonotypes. General study findings and limits: TRB repertoire shifts in secondary cytopenia and chronic lymphocytic leukemia mostly reflected lymphoma, not autoimmunity. Primary autoimmune cytopenia patients seemingly lacked the physiological T cell clusters found in healthy donors.

The CDR3 runs to 17 residues. TRB was amplified by touch-down multiplex PCR, primer pools A and B combined. After re-calling the multiplex PCR reads, TCRdb lists one entry per CDR3 protein, DNA absent. The repertoire table contains around 15,000 distinct CDR3 sequences. Note on this clonotype: Its antigen is not identified.

Tens of thousands of genome equivalents of blood DNA were amplified for TRB. The chain uses TRBV5-7 and TRBJ1-4; checking the TCRdb D call of TRBD1 is not possible without DNA. Being an ORF, TRBV5-7 has a function that is uncertain. Sequenced: peripheral blood. The source is a human donor with an autoimmune cytopenia or autoimmune hepatitis (not recorded which). The CDR3 reads CASSTLGGASTNEKLFF.